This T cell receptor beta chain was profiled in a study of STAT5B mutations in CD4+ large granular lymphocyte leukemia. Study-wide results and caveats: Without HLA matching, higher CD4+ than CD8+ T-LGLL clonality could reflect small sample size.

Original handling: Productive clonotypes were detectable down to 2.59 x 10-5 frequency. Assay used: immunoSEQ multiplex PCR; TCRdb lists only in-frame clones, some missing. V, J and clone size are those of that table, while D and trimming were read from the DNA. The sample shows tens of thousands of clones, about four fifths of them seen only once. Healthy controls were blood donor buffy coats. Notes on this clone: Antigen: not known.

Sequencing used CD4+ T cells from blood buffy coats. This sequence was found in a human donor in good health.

CDR3 bases: TGTGCCAGCAACACCAGGGGGGGAGGGGATACGCAGTATTTT. It encodes CASNTRGGGDTQYF. V gene TRBV6-5 combines with J gene TRBJ2-3; either TRBD1 or TRBD2 may fit D (7 bases each). The germline CDR1 and CDR2 sequences are MNHEY and SVGAGI. V gave up 7 bases and J gave up 6 bases, with 17 bases separating them. The CDR3 runs to 14 residues.